These T cell receptor beta chains were read from a single sample in a study of shared clonotypes between healthy human individuals. Clones were sequenced by immunoSEQ multiplex PCR, and TCRdb holds only the in-frame ones, with some missing. The repertoire holds about 2.2 million clones, with just under 95% as singletons. The source material was naive CD8+ T cells from PBMCs. The receptors here all came from a young man in good health. Some clones in this sample may be carry-over from other donors' samples. Each CDR3 is given with its conserved first and last residue. Fields, in order: J gene, D gene, V gene, clone size, CDR3 protein, CDR3 DNA. A D gene is named only where the DNA matches it firmly. The size field is filled for only some rows; it gives once, few, many or a size class.

>TRBJ2-7|.|TRBV7-8|.
CASSFSAGDYEQYF
TGTGCCAGCAGCTTTTCGGCCGGGGACTACGAGCAGTACTTC
>TRBJ2-5|TRBD1|TRBV5-1|.
CASTPATGGLETQYF
TGCGCCAGCACCCCAGCTACAGGGGGCCTCGAGACCCAGTACTTC
>TRBJ2-1|TRBD2|TRBV28|.
CASSFRAGAISNEQFF
TGTGCCAGCAGTTTTCGGGCGGGAGCTATATCTAATGAGCAGTTCTTC
>TRBJ2-6|.|TRBV27|.
CASSTPGLLNVLTF
TGTGCCAGCAGTACCCCGGGGCTCCTCAACGTCCTGACTTTC
>TRBJ2-3|TRBD2|TRBV5-1|.
CASSARLAGRTDTQYF
TGCGCCAGCAGCGCCAGACTAGCGGGTCGCACAGATACGCAGTATTTT
>TRBJ2-7|TRBD2|TRBV5-6|.
CASRTSGDYYEQYF
TGTGCCAGCAGAACTAGCGGAGATTACTACGAGCAGTACTTC
>TRBJ2-1|.|TRBV9|.
CASSAPGRSYNEQFF
TGTGCCAGCAGCGCCCCGGGACGCTCCTACAATGAGCAGTTCTTC
>TRBJ2-1|.|TRBV27|.
CASSLNTETSYNEQFF
TGTGCCAGCAGTTTAAACACCGAAACCTCCTACAATGAGCAGTTCTTC
>TRBJ1-2|.|TRBV7-9|.
CASSFGQNYGYTF
TGTGCCAGCAGCTTCGGACAGAACTATGGCTACACCTTC
>TRBJ2-7|TRBD2|TRBV7-6|.
CASSLGELGLAGLLHYEQYF
TGTGCCAGCAGCTTAGGGGAACTGGGACTAGCGGGACTATTACATTACGAGCAGTACTTC
>TRBJ1-5|.|TRBV4-3|.
CASSQDWQSNQPQHF
TGCGCCAGCAGCCAAGATTGGCAGAGCAATCAGCCCCAGCATTTT
>TRBJ2-7|.|TRBV7-2|.
CASSPRGTAPYEQYF
TGTGCCAGCAGCCCAAGAGGGACCGCCCCCTACGAGCAGTACTTC
>TRBJ2-3|TRBD2|TRBV6-1|.
CASRGGSISTDTQYF
TGTGCCAGCAGGGGCGGGAGTATCAGCACAGATACGCAGTATTTT
>TRBJ2-7|.|TRBV15|.
CATSRDLGALYEQYF
TGTGCCACCAGCAGAGATTTAGGTGCTCTCTACGAGCAGTACTTC
>TRBJ2-7|.|TRBV28|.
CASSLLGVEQYF
TGTGCCAGCAGCCTGCTGGGGGTCGAGCAGTACTTC
>TRBJ2-3|TRBD1|TRBV4-3|.
CASSQGTGGRDTQYF
TGCGCCAGCAGCCAAGGAACAGGGGGCAGAGATACGCAGTATTTT
>TRBJ2-5|TRBD1|TRBV27|.
CASSPGQFYQETQYF
TGTGCCAGCAGTCCGGGACAGTTTTACCAAGAGACCCAGTACTTC
>TRBJ2-7|TRBD2|TRBV27|.
CASSLQSLAGGLYEQYF
TGTGCCAGCAGTTTACAGTCCCTAGCGGGAGGGTTGTACGAGCAGTACTTC
>TRBJ1-1|.|TRBV7-2|once
CASSPLSALKNTEAFF
TGTGCCAGCAGCCCCCTGTCGGCTTTAAAAAACACTGAAGCTTTCTTT
>TRBJ2-3|.|TRBV6-1|.
CASCADLYSTDTQYF
TGTGCCAGCTGCGCTGACCTGTACTCCACAGATACGCAGTATTTT
>TRBJ1-2|.|TRBV4-1|.
CASSQGGGVAGYGYTF
TGCGCCAGCAGCCAAGGGGGCGGGGTCGCAGGCTATGGCTACACCTTC
>TRBJ2-3|.|TRBV9|.
CASSVGGGEDTQYF
TGTGCCAGCAGCGTAGGGGGCGGGGAGGATACGCAGTATTTT
>TRBJ2-7|.|TRBV25-1|once
CASSRAPAGKHYEQYF
TGTGCCAGCAGTAGAGCTCCGGCGGGAAAGCACTACGAGCAGTACTTC
>TRBJ2-7|TRBD2|TRBV11-2|.
CATTSGMAGEQYF
TGTGCCACCACTAGCGGTATGGCCGGGGAGCAGTACTTC
>TRBJ2-1|.|TRBV27|.
CASTPSGGVVYNEQFF
TGTGCCAGCACCCCCTCGGGCGGGGTAGTCTACAATGAGCAGTTCTTC
>TRBJ1-2|.|TRBV6-1|.
CASSEGLPADYGYTF
TGTGCCAGCAGTGAAGGCCTCCCGGCAGACTATGGCTACACCTTC
>TRBJ1-2|.|TRBV27|once
CASSSKARAYGYTF
TGTGCCAGCAGTTCGAAGGCCCGCGCGTATGGCTACACCTTC
>TRBJ2-7|.|TRBV15|.
CATSGSSYEQYF
TGTGCCACCAGCGGGAGCTCCTACGAGCAGTACTTC
>TRBJ2-7|.|TRBV2|.
CASSGRDALGAGTYEQYF
TGTGCCAGCAGTGGTAGGGACGCGCTCGGGGCGGGTACCTACGAGCAGTACTTC
>TRBJ2-2|.|TRBV7-9|.
CASSPPEGTGELFF
TGTGCCAGCAGCCCGCCCGAGGGCACCGGGGAGCTGTTTTTT
>TRBJ2-1|.|TRBV5-4|.
CASSSLQSSYNEQFF
TGTGCCAGCAGCAGCCTACAGAGCTCCTACAATGAGCAGTTCTTC
>TRBJ2-1|TRBD2|TRBV28|.
CASRSRTSSYNEQFF
TGTGCCAGCAGATCTCGGACTAGCTCCTACAATGAGCAGTTCTTC
>TRBJ2-5|TRBD1|TRBV11-3|.
CASSPGQEETQYF
TGTGCCAGCAGCCCGGGACAGGAAGAGACCCAGTACTTC
>TRBJ1-2|TRBD1|TRBV9|.
CASSVDGTGEGNYGYTF
TGTGCCAGCAGCGTAGACGGGACAGGGGAGGGGAACTATGGCTACACCTTC
>TRBJ2-7|.|TRBV2|.
CASSVSSWNEQYF
TGTGCCAGCAGTGTTTCTTCGTGGAACGAGCAGTACTTC
>TRBJ1-1|.|TRBV13|.
CASSLGRGVRGTEAFF
TGTGCCAGCAGCTTAGGCCGAGGGGTAAGGGGCACTGAAGCTTTCTTT
>TRBJ2-1|TRBD2|TRBV5-1|.
CASSLTTSGRPSSYNEQFF
TGCGCCAGCAGCTTAACGACTAGCGGGAGGCCTAGCTCCTACAATGAGCAGTTCTTC
>TRBJ1-2|.|TRBV27|.
CASSFRHGGYGYTF
TGTGCCAGCAGTTTTCGTCATGGTGGCTATGGCTACACCTTC
>TRBJ2-7|TRBD1|TRBV28|.
CASSLSGGDEQYF
TGTGCCAGCAGTCTCTCAGGGGGAGACGAGCAGTACTTC
>TRBJ2-7|TRBD1|TRBV18|.
CASSHAGTGGYEQYF
TGTGCCAGCTCCCACGCCGGGACAGGGGGCTACGAGCAGTACTTC
>TRBJ1-2|TRBD1|TRBV28|.
CASESRQGGYTF
TGTGCCAGCGAGTCACGACAGGGTGGCTACACCTTC